This T cell receptor beta chain emerged from a study of blood T cells in healthy people across ages. The CDR3 contains 12 residues. Germline V gene sequence: CDR1 SGHTA, CDR2 FQGNSA. Trimming left V 5 bases short and J 12 bases short, with 14 bases between. A second PCR, run for roughly 7 to 11 cycles, used a sample-barcoded 5' primer plus a J-beta primer mix. The authors tagged each cDNA molecule using a template-switch adaptor with 12 random nucleotides. MiXCR was run by TCRdb on the 5' RACE reads, yielding one entry per CDR3 protein. The table has some 700,000 distinct CDR3 sequences, 22% seen once. Drawing of peripheral blood yielded roughly 9.3 milliliters from each donor. Study results and limitations: Roughly linear age-related decline in beta diversity appeared, significant by age roughly 40. Diversity figures based on one million T cells were deemed too low.

As regards this clonotype: Its antigen is not identified.

V gene TRBV7-2 combines with J gene TRBJ2-1, with D unclear. Source material: blood. The source is a man between 65 and 79 years old in good health. Here the CDR3 DNA reads TGTGCCAGCAGCACCTACGCCTGGGTGCAGTTCTTC. Translated: CASSTYAWVQFF.